This T cell receptor (beta chain) was captured by sequencing in a study of early T cells in non-severe SARS-CoV-2 infection (TCRdb year 2021). Context from the whole study: Bulk RNA from unsorted whole blood was used for TCR sequencing, so alpha and beta chains could not be paired.

Summary of the overall study and its limitations: VDJdb matching was skewed toward anti-spike CD8 responses and likely underestimated virus-specific expansions by missing private and CD4 specificities.

Spanning cysteine to phenylalanine, the CDR3 consists of 16 amino acids. The entry retains the CDR3 DNA only, 48 bases that are in frame from base 1. The germline V gene provides CDR1 SGHTA and CDR2 FQGNSA. V ends up 5 bases short and J 4 bases short, with an unmatched junction base count of 11. Set within a cohort of healthcare workers in London, UK, this nested case-control study involved weekly PCR testing of nasopharyngeal swabs along with blood sampling. Healthcare workers were enrolled in the week of the UK lockdown, from 23 to 31 March 2020, and were followed every week for up to roughly 15 weeks. Preparation of the library involved 5' RACE. The reads were generated on a NextSeq 500. The TCR library protocol attached unique molecular identifiers to individual cDNA molecules to correct for sequencing error and PCR bias. Both TCR alpha and beta chains were sequenced, and tight co-correlation was observed between alpha and beta sequence abundances in each sample. For the original study's pipeline: Decombinator V4 was used to perform V gene, J gene and CDR3 annotation of TCR sequences. Expanded TCRs were defined as changing significantly between any two time points under a Poisson model with p below 0.0001. TCR abundances were normalised to the total number of TCRs sequenced per sample and expressed as counts per million. MAIT TCRs were defined by TRAV1-2 paired with TRAJ12, TRAJ20 or TRAJ33, and iNKT TCRs by TRAV10 paired with TRAJ18. VDJdb, accessed on 1 November 2021, was searched for TCRs annotated for CMV, EBV and SARS-CoV-2, and TCRs annotated for more than one antigen were excluded. TCRdb's own reprocessing of the public reads used fastp at Q25 and MiXCR and kept productive beta chains. Entries are consolidated by CDR3 protein sequence, retaining the most common genes and DNA. The V and J calls and clone size are TCRdb's, not the authors'. Within this sample are some 67,000 distinct CDR3 sequences, with 9% to 10% of them counted one time only. The ten largest clones add up to roughly 15% of the sample.

This clonotype was seen a few times. Its antigen specificity is not known. No per-base quality is available; no much larger clone lies one base away. The sequence is built from TRBV7-2 and TRBJ2-7; TRBD2 lines up with 10 middle nucleotides. This material consisted of whole blood, taken at baseline. This TCR was recovered from an adult who was a healthcare worker with PCR-confirmed SARS-CoV-2 infection or an uninfected control (not recorded which). The CDR3 protein sequence reads: CASSRRTGTSAYEQYF. In nucleotides, the sequence is TGTGCCAGCAGCAGGCGAACCGGGACTAGCGCTTACGAGCAGTACTTC. Outside the CDR3, residues come from the reference TRBV7-2 and TRBJ2-7 proteins, so the full variable domain is: GAGVSQSPSNKVTEKGKDVELRCDPISGHTALYWYRQSLGQGLEFLIYFQGNSAPDKSGLPSDRFSAERTGGSVSTLTIQRTQQEDSAVYLCASSRRTGTSAYEQYFGPGTRLTVT.